The rows below give T cell receptor beta chains drawn from one sample of a study of T cell responses to AZD1222 COVID-19 vaccine. Only in-frame clones appear in the TCRdb table, and some are missing; sequencing was by immunoSEQ multiplex PCR. The profile shows 100,000 to 150,000 clones, approximately 90% of them singletons. This specimen was peripheral blood, taken 28 days after the second AZD1222 dose. The source is an adult who received the AZD1222 COVID-19 vaccine. The CDR3 runs from the conserved cysteine through the conserved F or W.

v_call: TRBV28; j_call: TRBJ2-7; cdr3_aa: CASSFGSSYEQYF
v_call: TRBV15; j_call: TRBJ2-7; cdr3_aa: CATSSGQGYEQYF
v_call: TRBV7-7; j_call: TRBJ2-5; cdr3_aa: CASSGRPGQSQETQYF
v_call: TRBV7-3; j_call: TRBJ2-2; cdr3_aa: CASSPRLATRTGELFF
v_call: TRBV5-3; j_call: TRBJ1-3; cdr3_aa: CAIGNQTGDGIGNTIYF
v_call: TRBV6-1; j_call: TRBJ1-5; cdr3_aa: CASSEGTGGIQPQHF
v_call: TRBV29-1; j_call: TRBJ2-1; cdr3_aa: CSVEIAGNYNEQFF
v_call: TRBV6-5; j_call: TRBJ2-7; cdr3_aa: CASSYFYEQYF
v_call: TRBV7-3; j_call: TRBJ2-3; cdr3_aa: CASSPLGTGLTDTQYF
v_call: TRBV7-9; j_call: TRBJ1-2; cdr3_aa: CASSRIRDRGSNNYGYTF
v_call: TRBV4-1; j_call: TRBJ2-2; cdr3_aa: CASSQVGLTSNPLRNTGELFF